Here is one T cell receptor beta chain with its context. Its antigen is undetermined. Amplification used 60 Vbeta primers and 13 Jbeta primers. Only in-frame clones appear in the TCRdb table, and some are missing; sequencing was by immunoSEQ multiplex PCR. The sample consists of around 110,000 clones, around 80% of them appearing once. This record belongs to a study of cytomegalovirus exposure and HLA in healthy donors. Overall study findings and caveats: A later analysis found that most CMV-associated TCR beta chains appeared HLA-restricted.

The CDR3 sequence is 18 residues long. Trimming stripped 0 bases from V and 1 base from J, with 16 bases between. Germline CDR1 SGHKS, CDR2 YYEKEE (reference sequence). The chain recombines TRBV5-5 with TRBJ2-2, with D perhaps TRBD2 (5 bases). The source is a man in his thirties or forties in good health and CMV-seropositive. Input material: PBMCs. CDR3 sequence: CASSLGLSRELNTGELFF. The CDR3 nucleotides are TGTGCCAGCAGCTTGGGTCTTTCTAGGGAGTTGAACACCGGGGAGCTGTTTTTT.